The 10 T cell receptor beta chains given below trace back to one sample, sequenced in a study of cytomegalovirus exposure and HLA in healthy donors. PCR primers comprised 60 Vbeta and 13 Jbeta primers. Some clones are missing from TCRdb's copy, which holds only in-frame ones; the method was immunoSEQ multiplex PCR. The table for this sample gives about 33,000 clones. The sample consisted of PBMCs. These receptors originate from a man aged 40-49 years in good health and CMV-seronegative.

On this clone itself: This specimen includes other DNA sequences encoding the same CDR3. The chain combines TRBV18 with TRBJ2-5; D is perhaps TRBD1 (5 bases). Germline loops: CDR1 KGHSH, CDR2 LQKENI. V lost 3 bases, J lost 2 bases, and 7 bases lay in between. The CDR3 spans 13 residues. For the CDR3, the DNA is TGTGCCAGCTCACCGGACATTCAAGAGACCCAGTACTTC. Protein: CASSPDIQETQYF.

The V call is TRBV6-5, the J call TRBJ1-5; a weak D match, TRBD1 (6 bases). V dropped 0 bases and J dropped 7 bases, with 13 bases sitting between them. This CDR3 comprises 15 residues. CDR1 is MNHEY and CDR2 is SVGAGI in the germline V gene. The CDR3 bases are TGTGCCAGCAGTTACTCGAGGGAGGGGGGACAGCCCCAGCATTTT. Its protein is CASSYSREGGQPQHF.

The V call is TRBV30, the J call TRBJ2-5; 10 bases fit TRBD1. Matching the DNA end better, TRBJ2-7 makes the J call doubtful. Per the germline V gene, CDR1 is GTSNPN and CDR2 is SVGIG (reference sequence). The CDR3 totals 14 residues. CDR3 sequence reads: CAWTPWDRGYEQYF. The CDR3 region has the DNA TGTGCCTGGACCCCCTGGGACAGGGGCTACGAGCAGTACTTC.

The V and J genes are TRBV19 and TRBJ1-5; no firm D call. V lost 3 bases to trimming and J lost 2 bases, with 8 bases between them. CDR3 length: 14 residues. In germline, CDR1 is LNHDA, CDR2 SQIVND (reference sequence). CDR3 DNA: TGTGCCAGTAGTATTAGCGGCGGCAATCAGCCCCAGCATTTT. Translation gives CASSISGGNQPQHF.

The chain has TRBV11-2 and TRBJ2-1, with TRBD2 matching over 10 bases. J was trimmed by 6 bases and V by 5 bases; bases with no gene match: 7. CDR3 size: 15 residues. Germline-derived CDR1 and CDR2 are SGHAT and FQNNGV. CDR3 DNA sequence: TGTGCCAGCAGCCTCGGGGTAGCGGGAGGCAATGAGCAGTTCTTC. This codes for CASSLGVAGGNEQFF.

The chain couples TRBV5-1 to TRBJ2-3; 7 nucleotides match TRBD1. Germline V gene lookup returns CDR1 SGHRS and CDR2 YFSETQ. CDR3 size: 14 residues. V was clipped by 4 bases and J by 4 bases; unmatched bases: 6. This CDR3 is CASSLRQGADTQYF. Written as DNA, the CDR3 is TGCGCCAGCAGCCTCAGACAGGGCGCAGATACGCAGTATTTT.

The V call is TRBV11-3, the J call TRBJ2-2; TRBD2 might be the D (5 bases). The V gene's germline CDR1 is SGHNT and CDR2 YENEEA. The V end lost 5 bases, the J end lost 6 bases, and 16 bases lay between the germline ends. The CDR3 runs 15 residues. The CDR3 bases are TGTGCCAGCAGCGAGGGCGACGGGTTTTCCGGGGAGCTGTTTTTT. Protein: CASSEGDGFSGELFF.

The chain joins TRBV5-1 to TRBJ2-1; TRBD2 aligns across 9 bases. The germline gives CDR1 SGHRS, CDR2 YFSETQ. The CDR3 length is 14 residues. V was clipped by 2 bases and J by 8 bases; unmatched bases: 5. DNA for the CDR3: TGCGCCAGCAGCTTATTGACTAGCGGATATGAGCAGTTCTTC. Translation gives CASSLLTSGYEQFF.

V gene TRBV6-5 combines with J gene TRBJ2-7; 7 positions match TRBD1. CDR3 length equals 14 residues. V lost 6 bases and J lost 5; bases outside the gene matches: 10. From germline, CDR1 is MNHEY and CDR2 SVGAGI. The CDR3 spells CASRLQGLLDEQYF. The CDR3 DNA reads TGTGCCAGCAGGCTACAGGGGCTTTTGGACGAGCAGTACTTC.

This chain links TRBV7-8 with TRBJ2-7, with 7 bases fitting TRBD1. Trimming cost V 5 bases and J 6 bases; bases outside gene matches: 13. CDR1 and CDR2 from the germline V gene are SGHVS and FQNEAQ. The CDR3 is 15 amino acids. CDR3 sequence (DNA): TGTGCCAGCAGCCGACCGCTACAGGGGCGGGCCGAGCAGTACTTC. It translates to CASSRPLQGRAEQYF.